The rows below give T cell receptor beta chains drawn from one sample of a study of cytomegalovirus exposure and HLA in healthy donors. TCRdb's copy holds only in-frame clones and misses some; the assay was immunoSEQ multiplex PCR. This table holds 90,000 to 120,000 clones, around 80% found once. Sequencing used PBMCs. These receptors all come from a woman aged 18-30 years in good health and CMV-seropositive. CDR3s include the opening cysteine and the closing phenylalanine or tryptophan.

j_gene	v_gene	CDR3aa
TRBJ1-6	TRBV19	CASSPRSTGGGFRF
TRBJ1-2	TRBV9	CASSVAPSGRENYGYTF
TRBJ2-7	TRBV28	CASSLTSGSYEQYF
TRBJ1-6	TRBV9	CASSAPTQGRDSPLHF
TRBJ1-5	TRBV7-8	CASSPIPPAGNQPQHF
TRBJ2-2	TRBV15	CATSREAVSLNTGELFF
TRBJ2-6	TRBV2	CASRYYRAQGANVLTF
TRBJ2-2	TRBV13	CASSLRTATTGELFF
TRBJ2-7	TRBV13	CASSRDTTYEQYF
TRBJ1-5	TRBV7-2	CASSFDRASNQPQHF
TRBJ1-2	TRBV15	CATSARDAYGYTF
TRBJ2-7	TRBV7-8	CASRNHGTGGYEQYF
TRBJ2-3	TRBV5-4	CASSLDQRDTDTQYF
TRBJ2-2	TRBV5-1	CASSLDGTGFTGELFF
TRBJ2-7	TRBV9	CASSVDALAGEQYF
TRBJ2-3	TRBV2	CASREREGRTDTQYF
.	TRBV12-2	CASRRGTGDMSYEQYF
TRBJ2-1	TRBV2	CASSGGLAGVPDEQFF
TRBJ1-5	TRBV6-4	CASSDTRTGLSSNQPQHF
TRBJ1-1	TRBV13	CASSPTPGNTEAFF
TRBJ2-3	TRBV28	CASSELAPNTDTQYF
TRBJ1-2	TRBV11-2	CASSPAGQLLYGYTF
TRBJ2-1	TRBV9	CASSVVAGDYEQFF
TRBJ2-7	TRBV6-5	CASSYFGGEYEQYF
TRBJ1-6	TRBV5-1	CASSFGQGHNSPLHF
TRBJ2-1	TRBV28	CASSFLSPLAGESYNEQFF
TRBJ2-7	TRBV23-1	CASSQSPARDRARQYF
TRBJ1-2	TRBV2	CASWGRGLGYGYTF
TRBJ2-2	TRBV15	CATSLGQVNTGELFF
TRBJ2-2	TRBV5-1	CASSWRTGNTGELFF
TRBJ2-7	TRBV12-5	CASGLDPGLALTYEQYF
TRBJ2-7	TRBV27	CASSLLGGSSYEQYF